This T cell receptor (beta chain) was sequenced during a study of OX40 agonist ivuxolimab in advanced cancers. On the study more broadly: Previous treatment with anti-PD-1, anti-PD-L1 or anti-CTLA-4 therapy was allowed; 30% to 50% had received some. Study-level results: Some of the nonresponding patients also showed low levels of normalized T-cell clonal expansion. At doses 0.1 to 3.0 mg/kg, CD4+ and CD8+ clones expanded. In CD8+ T cells, expanded clones were on average more numerous than in CD4+.

Sequenced by immunoSEQ multiplex PCR; TCRdb stores in-frame clones only, minus some. The sample includes more than 50,000 clones, around 80% of them seen just once. CDR3 size: 12 residues. Germline CDR1 MNHEY, CDR2 SVGAGI. V gave up 8 bases and J gave up 5 bases; unmatched junction bases: 3. A note on this clone: Its antigen remains unidentified.

This specimen consisted of CD4+ or CD8+ T cells sorted from blood, obtained in a trial of the OX40 agonist ivuxolimab. This receptor was identified in an adult with an advanced solid tumor such as melanoma, head and neck, liver or kidney cancer. J is TRBJ2-3 and V is TRBV6-5; TRBD2 agrees at 8 bases. The CDR3 region has the DNA TGTGCCAGCCGGGGGGGGAGAGATACGCAGTATTTT. Protein product: CASRGGRDTQYF.